This TCR beta chain was sequenced for a study of T cell repertoires in cytomegalovirus infection. Notes on this clonotype: Its cognate antigen is unknown.

Trimming removed 2 bases from V and 4 bases from J, with 11 bases in between. Per germline, CDR1 MNHEY and CDR2 SVGEGT. The CDR3 runs to 14 residues. TCRdb independently ran MiXCR on the reads; one entry per CDR3 protein. The profile shows some 500,000 distinct CDR3 sequences, approximately 40% of them singletons. This sequence joins TRBV6-2 or TRBV6-3 and TRBJ1-2; D is ambiguous. The sample in question was cultured PBMCs, obtained from culture after CMV antigen stimulation. This clonotype originated in a human donor in good health (CMV status not recorded). Some clones in this sample may be carry-over from other donors' samples. The CDR3 sequence is CASSYEVRLYGYTF. The CDR3 DNA reads TGTGCCAGCAGTTACGAGGTCAGACTCTATGGCTACACCTTC.